Shown below are 8 T cell receptor beta chains from a single sample sequenced in a study of blood T cell repertoires in COVID-19. TCRdb keeps only in-frame clones here, not all; method: immunoSEQ multiplex PCR. Among over 100,000 clones listed, less than 85% were seen once. Source material: peripheral blood. The receptors were gathered from a woman in her sixties with acute or convalescent COVID-19.

The chain combines TRBV5-4 with TRBJ1-1, with D possibly TRBD1 on 5 matching bases. Germline CDR1 reads SGHNT; CDR2 reads YYREEE (reference sequence). Deletions cut 1 base from V and 1 base from J, with 11 bases between. The CDR3 sequence is 15 residues long. The CDR3 here is CASSLSGLGNTEAFF. DNA of the CDR3: TGTGCCAGCAGCTTGTCAGGGCTAGGGAACACTGAAGCTTTCTTT. Full variable domain (rest looked up from reference TRBV5-4 and TRBJ1-1): ETGVTQSPTHLIKTRGQQVTLRCSSQSGHNTVSWYQQALGQGPQFIFQYYREEENGRGNFPPRFSGLQFPNYSSELNVNALELDDSALYLCASSLSGLGNTEAFFGQGTRLTVV.

This clone has only a few counts. The chain combines TRBV6-5 with TRBJ1-1; possible D gene TRBD1, 5 bases. This CDR3 contains 14 residues. CDR1 is MNHEY, CDR2 SVGAGI, per germline. V lost 8 bases to trimming and J lost 2 bases, with 15 bases between them. CDR3 protein: CASGWTRVNTEAFF. CDR3 DNA sequence: TGTGCCAGCGGATGGACAAGGGTTAACACTGAAGCTTTCTTT.

The gene calls are TRBV20-1 and TRBJ2-1; perhaps TRBD2 as D (7 bases). Per the germline V gene, CDR1 is DFQATT and CDR2 is SNEGSKA (reference sequence). The CDR3 is 14 residues long. V was trimmed by 3 bases and J by 2 bases, leaving 11 bases between them. CDR3 sequence (DNA): TGCAGTGCTAGTAAGGGGGGGGCCTACAATGAGCAGTTCTTC. Translating gives CSASKGGAYNEQFF.

V is TRBV12-3 or TRBV12-4 and J is TRBJ1-1; D unclear. V was shortened by 4 bases and J by 7 bases, with 7 bases between the two germline ends. The CDR3 runs to 11 residues. The DNA for the CDR3 is TGTGCCAGCAGTTCCCGGGGTGAAGCTTTCTTT. It is translated as CASSSRGEAFF.

The V gene is TRBV9, the J gene TRBJ2-2; TRBD2 matches 8 bases. With 4 bases clipped from V and 4 bases from J, the junction kept 9 bases outside the gene matches. The length of the CDR3 is 16 residues. Looked up from germline, CDR1 is SGDLS and CDR2 is YYNGEE. The CDR3 DNA reads as TGTGCCAGCAGCCTCAGCGGGGGTACCATCACCGGGGAGCTGTTTTTT. This sequence encodes CASSLSGGTITGELFF.

This clone was picked up one time. The chain combines TRBV4-1 with TRBJ1-5; the match to TRBD1 covers 7 bases. CDR1 is MGHRA, CDR2 YSYEKL, per germline. The CDR3 loop spans 15 amino acids. J lost 2 bases, V lost 0 bases, and 1 base had no gene match. CDR3 nucleotide sequence: TGCGCCAGCAGCCAAGAAGGGGGCGGCAATCAGCCCCAGCATTTT. Residues: CASSQEGGGNQPQHF.

The rearrangement links TRBV7-9 to TRBJ2-7; TRBD1 aligns across 7 bases. The V gene's germline CDR1 is SEHNR and CDR2 FQNEAQ (reference sequence). CDR3 length equals 13 residues. V trimming: 4 bases; J trimming: 2 bases; junction bases outside the gene matches: 2. The CDR3 spells CASSSTGPYEQYF. Written as DNA, the CDR3 is TGTGCCAGCAGCTCGACAGGGCCCTACGAGCAGTACTTC.

V is TRBV27 and J is TRBJ2-1; possibly TRBD1 for D (6 bases). Trimming took off 2 bases at V and 7 bases at J, with 12 bases between the two ends. This CDR3 is 14 amino acids long. In germline, CDR1 is MNHEY, CDR2 SMNVEV (reference sequence). CDR3 in amino acids: CASSLQGGVNEQFF. As DNA, the CDR3 is TGTGCCAGCAGTTTACAAGGGGGAGTAAATGAGCAGTTCTTC.